This TCR beta chain was sequenced for a study of T cell changes during pregnancy in multiple sclerosis. The method was immunoSEQ multiplex PCR; TCRdb's version includes in-frame clones alone and lacks a portion of them. Seen here are around 51,000 clones, 93% observed once, and the top ten hold about 1.9%. The count of this clone is one. The material sequenced was peripheral blood, taken in the second trimester of pregnancy. The clonotype originates from a female donor with multiple sclerosis, enrolled in a pregnancy study.

The CDR3 is CASSARESGTDTQYF. CDR3 nucleotides: TGTGCCAGCAGCGCGCGGGAGTCAGGCACAGATACGCAGTATTTT. The V and J genes are TRBV28 and TRBJ2-3; TRBD2 agrees at 7 bases. Trimming removed 6 bases from V and 1 base from J; junction bases left unmatched: 7. Germline CDR1 reads MDHEN; CDR2 reads SYDVKM. The CDR3 totals 15 residues.